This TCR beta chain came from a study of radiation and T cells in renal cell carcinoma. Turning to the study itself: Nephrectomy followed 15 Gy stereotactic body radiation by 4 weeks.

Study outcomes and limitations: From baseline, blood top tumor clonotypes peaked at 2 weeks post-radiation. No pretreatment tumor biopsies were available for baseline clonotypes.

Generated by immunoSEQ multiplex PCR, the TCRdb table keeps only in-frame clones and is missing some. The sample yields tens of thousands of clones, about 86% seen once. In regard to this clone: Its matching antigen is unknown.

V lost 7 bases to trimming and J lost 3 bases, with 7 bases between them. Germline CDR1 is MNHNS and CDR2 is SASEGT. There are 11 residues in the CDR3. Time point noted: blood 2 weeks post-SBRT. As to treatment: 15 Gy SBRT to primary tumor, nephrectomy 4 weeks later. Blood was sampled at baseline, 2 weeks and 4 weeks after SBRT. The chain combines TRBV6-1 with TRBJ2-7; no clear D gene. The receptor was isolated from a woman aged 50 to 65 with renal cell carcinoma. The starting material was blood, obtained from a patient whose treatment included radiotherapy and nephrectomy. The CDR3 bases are TGTGCCAGCATTCTGGACTACGAGCAGTACTTC. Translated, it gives CASILDYEQYF.